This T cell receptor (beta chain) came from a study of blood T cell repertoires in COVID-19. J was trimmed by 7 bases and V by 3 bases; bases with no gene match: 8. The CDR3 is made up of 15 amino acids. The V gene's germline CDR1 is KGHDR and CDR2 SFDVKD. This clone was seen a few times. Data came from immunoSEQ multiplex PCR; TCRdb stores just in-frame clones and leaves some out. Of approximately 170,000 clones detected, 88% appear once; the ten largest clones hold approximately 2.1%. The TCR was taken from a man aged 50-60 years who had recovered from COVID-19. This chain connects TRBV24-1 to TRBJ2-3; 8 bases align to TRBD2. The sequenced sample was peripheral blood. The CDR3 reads CATSDPQAGAYTQYF. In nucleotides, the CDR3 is TGTGCCACCAGTGATCCTCAAGCGGGAGCATATACGCAGTATTTT.